This TCR beta chain appears in the sequencing data of a study of siplizumab effects on memory and regulatory T cells. CDR1 is KGHSH, CDR2 LQKENI, per germline. Trimming pared 6 bases from V and 0 bases from J, leaving 9 bases between. This CDR3 contains 14 residues. Clones were read by immunoSEQ multiplex PCR, and TCRdb kept only the in-frame ones, dropping some. The sample includes about 82,000 clones, roughly 89% seen only once; the top ten take under 2%. Material for sequencing was Tregs sorted from blood. This chain uses TRBV18 with TRBJ1-3; D is ambiguous. The clonotype comes from a human donor in good health. CDR3 bases: TGTGCCAGCTCCAGACTGCCCTCTGGAAACACCATATATTTT. Translating it yields CASSRLPSGNTIYF.